This is a list of T cell receptor beta chains from one sample in a study of T cell repertoires in cytomegalovirus infection. TCRdb fed the reads into MiXCR, producing one record per CDR3 protein. The sample has 630,000 or so distinct CDR3 sequences, 20% to 25% seen once. Input material: CD8+ T cells from PBMCs. These TCRs come from a human donor in good health (CMV status not recorded). Some clones in this sample may be carry-over from other donors' samples. Each CDR3 is given with its conserved first and last residue.

V gene: TRBV9; CDR3 protein: CASSVDSDPDTQYF
V gene: TRBV7-2; CDR3 protein: CASSFLGGEETQYF
V gene: TRBV29-1; CDR3 protein: CSVEDRDPYGYTF
V gene: TRBV7-2; CDR3 protein: CASSLGLAGGFRETQYF
V gene: TRBV14; CDR3 protein: CVSSPLWTSGVGNIQYF
V gene: TRBV12-3/TRBV12-4; CDR3 protein: CASSKGGPNEQFF
V gene: TRBV6-2/TRBV6-3; CDR3 protein: CASSYSRTGGYGNEQFF
V gene: TRBV5-6; CDR3 protein: CASLAGGLTDTQYF
V gene: TRBV12-3/TRBV12-4; CDR3 protein: CASSFWAGDAKNIQYF
V gene: TRBV14; CDR3 protein: CASSESGLLDYNEQFF
V gene: TRBV12-3/TRBV12-4; CDR3 protein: CASSPTRAEAFF
V gene: TRBV7-6; CDR3 protein: CASSSKAGVPYEQYF
V gene: TRBV6-1; CDR3 protein: CASSDRRLAGGPGEQFF
V gene: TRBV7-6; CDR3 protein: CASSFGSKGAYEQYF
V gene: TRBV15; CDR3 protein: CATSAYTDTQYF
V gene: TRBV7-8; CDR3 protein: CASSWTSGDNNEQFF